This T cell receptor (beta chain) appears in the sequencing data of a study of type 1 regulatory T cells. Study in general: T-allo10 is an in vitro-generated, Tr1-enriched CD4 T cell product specific for alloantigen.

The CDR3 runs to 13 residues. The V gene lost 4 bases and the J gene lost 2 bases, with 8 bases spanning the gap. Germline CDR1 is LGHDT and CDR2 is YNNKEL (reference sequence). T-allo10 cells from the graft donor were described as anergic, host-alloantigen-specific, and alloantigen-specific suppressors. TCRdb passed the reads through MiXCR, listing each CDR3 protein once. The sample consists of 6,000 or so distinct CDR3 sequences, under 35% of them appearing once. This clonotype was seen many times. Antigen unknown. This sequence joins TRBV3-1 and TRBJ2-5; D may be TRBD1 (5 bases). The sample taken for sequencing was cultured T cells, either the whole culture or a sorted T cell fraction (not recorded which). This sample's subset: Tr1-enriched cell product generated in vitro against host alloantigens. This TCR derives from a human donor in good health. Written as DNA, the CDR3 is TGTGCCAGCAGCCCGACAGTACAAGAGACCCAGTACTTC. Protein product: CASSPTVQETQYF.